The rows below give T cell receptor beta chains drawn from one sample of a study of Graves' ophthalmopathy and Graves' hyperthyroidism. TCRdb processed the multiplex PCR reads anew with MiXCR; each CDR3 protein has one entry. In the table there are about 550,000 distinct CDR3 sequences, under 45% of which are singletons. The sequencing input was peripheral blood or thyroid tissue (not recorded which). Source of these receptors: an adult man with Graves' hyperthyroidism. CDR3s include the opening cysteine and the closing phenylalanine or tryptophan. D genes are given only for firm matches. Where a row states a size, it is once, few, many or the class of an expanded clone; other rows omit it.

v_gene,j_gene,abundance,d_gene,len,CDR3nt,CDR3aa
TRBV29-1,TRBJ1-2,many,.,13,TGCAGCGTTGAGGGCGAGGTTGGATATGGCTACACCTTC,CSVEGEVGYGYTF
TRBV6-5,TRBJ1-1,few,TRBD1,12,TGTGCCAGCAGAATACAGGGGGCTGAAGCTTTCTTT,CASRIQGAEAFF
TRBV10-3,TRBJ2-7,many,.,16,TGTGTCATCAGTGAGTCAGGCGGGGCCAACGTTGGGGAGCAGTACTTC,CVISESGGANVGEQYF
TRBV29-1,TRBJ2-7,many,.,12,TGCAGCGTTGACGGAGGCTCCTACGAGCAGTACTTC,CSVDGGSYEQYF
TRBV10-3,TRBJ1-6,.,.,15,TGTGCCACGGGACACCAAAGCTCCTATAATTCACCCCTCCACTTT,CATGHQSSYNSPLHF
TRBV7-9,TRBJ1-1,.,TRBD1,17,TGTGCCAGCAGCTCGCTTACAGGGGGCCTCATGAACACTGAAGCTTTCTTT,CASSSLTGGLMNTEAFF
TRBV12-3/TRBV12-4,TRBJ2-2,.,.,14,TGTGCCAGCAGTTTTTCAGGGAACCCCGGGGAGCTGTTTTTT,CASSFSGNPGELFF
TRBV7-9,TRBJ2-3,.,.,15,TGTGCCAGCAGCTTATCAGCTTCCGTAACAGATACGCAGTATTTT,CASSLSASVTDTQYF
TRBV7-9,TRBJ1-3,few,TRBD1,15,TGTGCCAGCAGCTTAAAAACAGGGGCAGGAAACACCATATATTTT,CASSLKTGAGNTIYF
TRBV11-2,TRBJ2-7,few,TRBD1,15,TGTGCCAGCAGCTCCCTCGTCCCGGGACAGGGGAAGCAGTACTTC,CASSSLVPGQGKQYF
TRBV7-9,TRBJ1-2,.,.,15,.,CASSRDGTFGAGYTF
TRBV29-1,TRBJ1-4,.,.,13,TGCAGCGTTTCCGGGACGAAGAATGAAAAACTGTTTTTT,CSVSGTKNEKLFF
TRBV29-1,TRBJ2-3,.,.,13,TGCAGCGTTGTTGACAGGACCACAGATACGCAGTATTTT,CSVVDRTTDTQYF
TRBV7-6,TRBJ1-3,.,.,15,TGTGCCAGCAGCTTAGAATGGGGGGCAGGGAACACCATATATTTT,CASSLEWGAGNTIYF
TRBV6-6,TRBJ2-5,.,TRBD2,15,TGTGCCAGCAGTTACTCGAGACTAGCGGGAGAGACCCAGTACTTC,CASSYSRLAGETQYF
TRBV6-5,TRBJ2-7,.,TRBD2,15,TGTGCCAGCAGTCTGACTAGCGCGAGCGCCTACGAGCAGTACTTC,CASSLTSASAYEQYF
TRBV19,TRBJ1-5,few,TRBD1,17,TGTGCCAGTAATCACGCCCGGGACAGGGATTTCAGACAGCCCCAGCATTTT,CASNHARDRDFRQPQHF
TRBV25-1,TRBJ1-5,many,TRBD1,16,TGTGCCAGCAGTGCCGCCGACAGGGGAGGCAATCAGCCCCAGCATTTT,CASSAADRGGNQPQHF
TRBV29-1,TRBJ1-6,.,.,14,TGCAGCGTTGGGGTGGACAGCCATAATTCACCCCTCCACTTT,CSVGVDSHNSPLHF
TRBV29-1,TRBJ2-7,many,TRBD1,15,TGCAGCGTTGAAGAAAAAAGACAGGGTGCCTACGAGCAGTACTTC,CSVEEKRQGAYEQYF
TRBV18,TRBJ2-5,.,TRBD2,16,TGTGCCAGCTCACCACTTTTTGCGGGGGGCCCAGAGACCCAGTACTTC,CASSPLFAGGPETQYF
TRBV7-2,TRBJ2-6,many,TRBD1,18,TGTGCCAGCAGAAAGACCGGGACAGGGTTCTCTGGGGCCAACGTCCTGACTTTC,CASRKTGTGFSGANVLTF
TRBV5-1,TRBJ2-5,many,TRBD1,14,TGTGCCAGCAGCTTAGGACAGGTTCAAGAGACCCAGTACTTC,CASSLGQVQETQYF
TRBV5-5,TRBJ1-1,once,TRBD1,14,TGTGCCAGCAGCCGACAGGGGGTGTACACTGAAGCTTCCTTT,CASSRQGVYTEASF
TRBV15,TRBJ1-1,once,.,15,TGTGCCACCAGCACCAGGGCTTCAACCAACGTCCTGACTTTCTTT,CATSTRASTNVLTFF
TRBV6-5,TRBJ1-1,many,.,13,TGTGCCAGCAGTTACGGGGAGAACACTGAAGCTTTCTTT,CASSYGENTEAFF
TRBV10-3,TRBJ1-1,.,.,15,TGTGCCAGCAGTTACTCGGGGGTTGGGAACACTGAAGCTTTCTTT,CASSYSGVGNTEAFF
TRBV9,TRBJ2-7,.,.,15,TGTGCCAGCAGCTCACATGGACAGGGAGGGTACGAGCAGTACTTC,CASSSHGQGGYEQYF
TRBV7-9,TRBJ2-2,many,TRBD1,15,TGTGCCAGCAGCCCGACCGGGACAGGGGCCGGGGAGCTGTTTTTT,CASSPTGTGAGELFF
TRBV19,TRBJ1-2,.,.,15,TGTGCCAGTAAATGGGGTCGGGGCGATCGGGGCGGCTACACCTTC,CASKWGRGDRGGYTF
TRBV6-5,TRBJ1-2,few,.,14,TGTGCCAGCAGTTTATCTCGCACGGGGAGAGGCTACACCTTC,CASSLSRTGRGYTF
TRBV7-2,TRBJ1-2,many,.,18,TGTGCCAGCAGCTCCCGCTCCGGGGTCAGGGTGTCTAACTATGGCTACACCTTC,CASSSRSGVRVSNYGYTF
TRBV7-6,TRBJ1-1,.,.,12,TGTGCCAGCAGCCCCGAGGCGGGGGTCGCTTTCTTT,CASSPEAGVAFF
TRBV20-1,TRBJ2-7,many,.,13,TGCAGTGTTACCCCCGGGACCTCCTACGAGCAGTACTTC,CSVTPGTSYEQYF
TRBV2,TRBJ1-1,many,.,13,TGTGCCAGCAGAGCAGGGACCACCACTGAAGCTTTCTTT,CASRAGTTTEAFF
TRBV24-1,TRBJ2-5,.,.,13,TGTGCCACCAGCGCCGTCCTCACGGAGACCCAGTACTTC,CATSAVLTETQYF
TRBV20-1,TRBJ2-5,.,TRBD1,14,TGCAGTGCTAGAGGGGACAGGGCGGCTCAGCCCCAGTACTTC,CSARGDRAAQPQYF
TRBV3-1,TRBJ2-5,few,.,13,TGTGCCAGCAGCCCCACAGGGAAACAGACCCAGTACTTC,CASSPTGKQTQYF
TRBV7-3,TRBJ1-2,.,.,16,TGTGCCAGCAGCTTAAGAAAATCTTGGGTAGTGGATGGCTACACCTTC,CASSLRKSWVVDGYTF
TRBV6-5,TRBJ1-2,many,.,18,TGTGCCAGCAGTTACTCCAATGGGGTATACAGGGATGTTGGTGGCTACACCTTC,CASSYSNGVYRDVGGYTF
TRBV2,TRBJ1-5,few,.,15,TGTGCCAGCAGGCTAGGGACCGGGGCAGGTCAGCCCCAGCATTTT,CASRLGTGAGQPQHF
TRBV12-3/TRBV12-4,TRBJ1-1,.,TRBD1,18,TGTGCCAGCAGTCCTTTCGAGGTAGGACAGGGGGCGGACACTGAAGCTTTCTTT,CASSPFEVGQGADTEAFF
TRBV24-1,TRBJ2-3,few,.,15,TGTGCCACCAGTGATAGCAGGGTTTTGGCAGATACGCAGTATTTT,CATSDSRVLADTQYF
TRBV5-1,TRBJ2-7,.,.,14,TGCGCCAGCAGCTTGGGGGACAACTACAATGAGCAGTACTTC,CASSLGDNYNEQYF